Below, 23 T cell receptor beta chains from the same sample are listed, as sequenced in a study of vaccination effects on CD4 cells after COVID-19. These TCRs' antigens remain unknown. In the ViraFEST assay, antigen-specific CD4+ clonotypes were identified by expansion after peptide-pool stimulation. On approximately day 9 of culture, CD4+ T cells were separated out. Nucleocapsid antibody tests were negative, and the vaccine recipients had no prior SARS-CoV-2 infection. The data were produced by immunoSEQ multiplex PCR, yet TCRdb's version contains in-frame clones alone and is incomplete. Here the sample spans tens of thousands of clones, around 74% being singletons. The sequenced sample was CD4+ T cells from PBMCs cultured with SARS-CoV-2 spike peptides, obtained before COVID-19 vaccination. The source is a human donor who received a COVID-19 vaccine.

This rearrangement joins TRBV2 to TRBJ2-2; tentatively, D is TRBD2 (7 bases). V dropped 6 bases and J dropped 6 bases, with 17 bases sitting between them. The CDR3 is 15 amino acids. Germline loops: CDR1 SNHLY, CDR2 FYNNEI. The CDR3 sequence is CASRSRGAIAGELFF. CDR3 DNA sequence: TGTGCCAGCAGAAGCCGGGGGGCCATCGCCGGGGAGCTGTTTTTT.

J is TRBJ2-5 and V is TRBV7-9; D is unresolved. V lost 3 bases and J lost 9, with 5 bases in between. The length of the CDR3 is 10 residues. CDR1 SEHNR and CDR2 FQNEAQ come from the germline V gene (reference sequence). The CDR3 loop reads CASSFLSQYF. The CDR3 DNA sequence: TGTGCCAGCAGCTTTTTATCCCAGTACTTC.

Here the CDR3 reads CASSLARGASEETQYF. In nucleotides, the CDR3 is TGCGCCAGCAGCTTGGCCCGAGGAGCCTCTGAAGAGACCCAGTACTTC. The genes are TRBV5-1 and TRBJ2-5; D not resolved. The V end lost 0 bases, the J end lost 3 bases, and 15 bases lay between the germline ends. Germline lookup yields CDR1 SGHRS and CDR2 YFSETQ. This CDR3 is built from 16 residues.

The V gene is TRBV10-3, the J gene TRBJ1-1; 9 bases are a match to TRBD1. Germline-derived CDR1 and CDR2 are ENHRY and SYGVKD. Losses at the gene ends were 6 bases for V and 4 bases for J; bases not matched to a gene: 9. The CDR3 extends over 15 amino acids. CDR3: CAISDYTGGSTEAFF. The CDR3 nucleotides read TGTGCCATCAGCGATTATACAGGGGGCTCCACTGAAGCTTTCTTT.

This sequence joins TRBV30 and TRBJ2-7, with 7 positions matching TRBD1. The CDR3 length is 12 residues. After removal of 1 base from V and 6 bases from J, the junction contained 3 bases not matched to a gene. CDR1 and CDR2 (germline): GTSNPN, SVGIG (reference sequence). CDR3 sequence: CAWSEQGLEQYF. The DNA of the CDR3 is TGTGCCTGGAGTGAACAGGGGCTCGAGCAGTACTTC. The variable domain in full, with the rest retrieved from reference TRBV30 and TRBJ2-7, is SQTIHQWPATLVQPVGSPLSLECTVEGTSNPNLYWYRQAAGRGLQLLFYSVGIGQISSEVPQNLSASRPQDRQFILSSKKLLLSDSGFYLCAWSEQGLEQYFGPGTRLTVT.

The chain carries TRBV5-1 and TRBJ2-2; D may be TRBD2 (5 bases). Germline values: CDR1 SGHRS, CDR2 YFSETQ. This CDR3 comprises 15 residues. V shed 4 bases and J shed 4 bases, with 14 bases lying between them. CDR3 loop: CASSRRVASTGELFF. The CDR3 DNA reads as TGCGCCAGCAGCCGGCGGGTAGCGAGCACCGGGGAGCTGTTTTTT.

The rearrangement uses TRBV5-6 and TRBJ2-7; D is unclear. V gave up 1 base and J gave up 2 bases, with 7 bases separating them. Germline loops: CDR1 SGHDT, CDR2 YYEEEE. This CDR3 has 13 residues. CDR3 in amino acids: CASSLSQAYEQYF. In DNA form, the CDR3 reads TGTGCCAGCAGCTTGTCTCAGGCCTACGAGCAGTACTTC.

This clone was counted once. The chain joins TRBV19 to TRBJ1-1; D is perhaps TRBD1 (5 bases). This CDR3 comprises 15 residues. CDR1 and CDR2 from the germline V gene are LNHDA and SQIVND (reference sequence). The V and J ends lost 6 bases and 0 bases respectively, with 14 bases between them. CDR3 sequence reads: CASSPLEGLNTEAFF. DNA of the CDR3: TGTGCCAGTAGCCCCCTGGAGGGGTTGAACACTGAAGCTTTCTTT.

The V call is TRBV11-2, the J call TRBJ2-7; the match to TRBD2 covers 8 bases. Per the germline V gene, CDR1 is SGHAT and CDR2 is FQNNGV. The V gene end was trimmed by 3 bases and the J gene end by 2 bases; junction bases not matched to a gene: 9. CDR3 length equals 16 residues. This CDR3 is CASSLWRGDATYEQYF. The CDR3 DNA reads TGTGCCAGCAGCTTGTGGCGGGGGGACGCTACCTACGAGCAGTACTTC.

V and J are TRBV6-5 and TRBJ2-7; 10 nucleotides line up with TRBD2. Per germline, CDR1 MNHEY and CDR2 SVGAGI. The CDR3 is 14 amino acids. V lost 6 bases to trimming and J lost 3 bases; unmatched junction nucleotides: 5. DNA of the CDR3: TGTGCCAGCAGGAAACTAGCGGGACACTACGAGCAGTACTTC. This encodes CASRKLAGHYEQYF.

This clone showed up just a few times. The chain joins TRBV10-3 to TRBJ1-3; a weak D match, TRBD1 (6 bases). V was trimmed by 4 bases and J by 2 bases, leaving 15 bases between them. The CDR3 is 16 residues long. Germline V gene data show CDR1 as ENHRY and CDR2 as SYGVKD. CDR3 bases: TGTGCCATCAGTGCCCACTTACAGGGAGCTGGAAACACCATATATTTT. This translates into CAISAHLQGAGNTIYF.

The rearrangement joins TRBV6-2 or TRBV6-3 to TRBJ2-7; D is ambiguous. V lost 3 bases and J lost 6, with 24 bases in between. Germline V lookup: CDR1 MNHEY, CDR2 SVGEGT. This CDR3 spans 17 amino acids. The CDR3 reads CASSYLTSRMHTLEQYF. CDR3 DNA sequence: TGTGCCAGCAGTTATTTAACCAGTCGAATGCATACTCTCGAGCAGTACTTC.

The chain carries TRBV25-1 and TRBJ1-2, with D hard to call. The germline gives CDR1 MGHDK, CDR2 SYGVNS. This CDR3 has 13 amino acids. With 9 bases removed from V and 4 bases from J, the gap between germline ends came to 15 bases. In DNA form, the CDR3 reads TGTGCCAGTACAAATTCGGGAGGCTATGGCTACACCTTC. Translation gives CASTNSGGYGYTF.

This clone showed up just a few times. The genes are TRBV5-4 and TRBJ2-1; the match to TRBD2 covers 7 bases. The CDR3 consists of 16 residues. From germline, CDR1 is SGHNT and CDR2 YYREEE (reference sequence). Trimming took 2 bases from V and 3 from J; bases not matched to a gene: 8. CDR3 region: CASSLGGRAGYNEQFF. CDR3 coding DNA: TGTGCCAGCAGCTTAGGTGGGAGGGCCGGCTACAATGAGCAGTTCTTC.

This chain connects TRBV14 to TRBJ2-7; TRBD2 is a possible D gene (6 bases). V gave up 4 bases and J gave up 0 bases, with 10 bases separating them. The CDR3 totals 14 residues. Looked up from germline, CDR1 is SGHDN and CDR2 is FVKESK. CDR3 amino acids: CASSRAGLSYEQYF. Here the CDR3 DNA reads TGTGCCAGCAGCCGAGCGGGCCTCTCCTACGAGCAGTACTTC.

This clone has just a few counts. CDR3 DNA: TGCGCCAGCAGCCCCTATCGGGGTCTTCCAGGGGGCACTAACTATGGCTACACCTTC. Its protein product is CASSPYRGLPGGTNYGYTF. The rearrangement links TRBV5-1 to TRBJ1-2; TRBD1 aligns across 8 bases. CDR1 is SGHRS, CDR2 YFSETQ, per germline. The CDR3 is 19 residues long. V shed 4 bases, J shed 0 bases, and the junction held 17 bases outside the gene matches.

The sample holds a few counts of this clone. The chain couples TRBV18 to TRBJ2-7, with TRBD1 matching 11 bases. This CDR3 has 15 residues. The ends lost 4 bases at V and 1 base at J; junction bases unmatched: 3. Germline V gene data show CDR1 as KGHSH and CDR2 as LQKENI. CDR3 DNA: TGTGCCAGCTCACAAGGACAGGGGGCTTCCTACGAGCAGTACTTC. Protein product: CASSQGQGASYEQYF.

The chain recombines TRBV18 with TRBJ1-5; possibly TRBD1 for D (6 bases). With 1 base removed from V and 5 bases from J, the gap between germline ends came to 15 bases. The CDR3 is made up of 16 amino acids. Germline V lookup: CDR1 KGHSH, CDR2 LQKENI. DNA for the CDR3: TGTGCCAGCTCACCACAATCCCGGGGGGGCGATCAGCCCCAGCATTTT. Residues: CASSPQSRGGDQPQHF.

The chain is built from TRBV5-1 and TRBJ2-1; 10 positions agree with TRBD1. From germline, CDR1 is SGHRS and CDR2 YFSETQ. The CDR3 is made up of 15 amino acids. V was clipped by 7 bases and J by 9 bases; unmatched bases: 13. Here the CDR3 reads CASALTGGLPIEQFF. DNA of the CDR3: TGCGCCAGCGCTTTGACAGGGGGCCTGCCCATTGAGCAGTTCTTC.

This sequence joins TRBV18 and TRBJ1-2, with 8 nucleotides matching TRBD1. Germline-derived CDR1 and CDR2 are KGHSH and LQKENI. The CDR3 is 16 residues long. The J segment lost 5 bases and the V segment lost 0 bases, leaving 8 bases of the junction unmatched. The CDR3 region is CASSPPGSGQVYGYTF. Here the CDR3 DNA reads TGTGCCAGCTCACCACCGGGGTCGGGACAGGTATATGGCTACACCTTC.

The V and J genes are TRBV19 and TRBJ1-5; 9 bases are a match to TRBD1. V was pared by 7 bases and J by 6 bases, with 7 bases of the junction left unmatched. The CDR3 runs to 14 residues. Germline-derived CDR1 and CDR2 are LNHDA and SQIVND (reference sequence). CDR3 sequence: CASNRDREGQPQHF. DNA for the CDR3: TGTGCCAGTAACCGGGACAGGGAAGGTCAGCCCCAGCATTTT.

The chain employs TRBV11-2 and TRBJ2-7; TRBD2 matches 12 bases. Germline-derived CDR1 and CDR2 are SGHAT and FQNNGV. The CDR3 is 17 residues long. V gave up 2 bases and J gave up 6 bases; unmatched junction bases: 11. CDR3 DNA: TGTGCCAGCAGCTTATTGACTAGCGGGAGTCTCCCTCGCGAGCAGTACTTC. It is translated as CASSLLTSGSLPREQYF.

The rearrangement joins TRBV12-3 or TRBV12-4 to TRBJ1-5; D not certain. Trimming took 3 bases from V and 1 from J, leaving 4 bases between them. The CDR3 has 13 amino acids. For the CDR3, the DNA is TGTGCCAGCAGTTTGGGCAGCAATCAGCCCCAGCATTTT. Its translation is CASSLGSNQPQHF.